This T cell receptor (beta chain) was captured in a study of cytomegalovirus exposure and HLA in healthy donors. Study-level results: The sole available immune exposure information was CMV serostatus.

Unmatched junction bases numbered 6, after V lost 7 bases and J lost 3 bases. CDR3 size: 14 residues. Per the germline V gene, CDR1 is SGHDT and CDR2 is YYEEEE. The PCR was carried out with 60 Vbeta primers and 13 Jbeta primers. TCRdb's table, derived via immunoSEQ multiplex PCR, lists solely in-frame clones and lacks some. The listing contains around 150,000 clones. Of note for this clone: What it binds is not known.

What was sequenced was PBMCs. The chain couples TRBV5-6 to TRBJ2-1, with 8 bases that match TRBD2. The sequence was collected from a man aged 30 to 45 in good health and CMV-seronegative. The CDR3: CASRSGGSYNEQFF. CDR3 DNA: TGTGCCAGCCGTTCGGGAGGGAGCTACAATGAGCAGTTCTTC.